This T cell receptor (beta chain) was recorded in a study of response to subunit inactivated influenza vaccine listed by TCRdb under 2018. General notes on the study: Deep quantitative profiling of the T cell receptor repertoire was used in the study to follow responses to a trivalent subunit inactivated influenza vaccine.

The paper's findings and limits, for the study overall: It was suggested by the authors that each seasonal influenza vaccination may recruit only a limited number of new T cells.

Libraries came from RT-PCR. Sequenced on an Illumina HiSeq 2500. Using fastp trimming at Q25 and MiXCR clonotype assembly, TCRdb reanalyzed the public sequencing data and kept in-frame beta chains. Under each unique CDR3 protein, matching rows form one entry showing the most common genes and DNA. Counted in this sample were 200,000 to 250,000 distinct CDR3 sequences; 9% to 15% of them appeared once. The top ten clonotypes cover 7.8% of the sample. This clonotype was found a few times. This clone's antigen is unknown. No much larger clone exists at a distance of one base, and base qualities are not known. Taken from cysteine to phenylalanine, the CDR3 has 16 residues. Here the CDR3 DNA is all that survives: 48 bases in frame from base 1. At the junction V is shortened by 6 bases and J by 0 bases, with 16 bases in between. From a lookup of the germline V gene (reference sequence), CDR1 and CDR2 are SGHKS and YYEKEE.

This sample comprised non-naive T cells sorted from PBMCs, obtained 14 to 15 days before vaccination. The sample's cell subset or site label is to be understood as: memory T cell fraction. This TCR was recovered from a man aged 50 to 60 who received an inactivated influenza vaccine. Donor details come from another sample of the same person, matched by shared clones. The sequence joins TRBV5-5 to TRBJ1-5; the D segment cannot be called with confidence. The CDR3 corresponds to CASNTGLGYSNQPQHF. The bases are TGTGCCAGCAACACGGGCCTGGGATATAGCAATCAGCCCCAGCATTTT.